This TCR beta chain stems from a study of Graves' ophthalmopathy and Graves' hyperthyroidism. Enrolled hyperthyroidism patients had a new diagnosis, a duration under 2 months, and an age of 18 to 65. The V and J ends lost 0 bases and 6 bases, in that order; junction bases with no gene match: 4. The CDR3 contains 14 residues. Germline V gene lookup returns CDR1 SGHTS and CDR2 YDEGEE. The sequenced template was RNA, covering the TCR beta CDR3 region. The authors performed first-round RT-PCR with HTBI primers and then a second-round multiplex PCR. TCRdb passed the multiplex PCR reads through MiXCR, listing each CDR3 protein once. Of around 520,000 distinct CDR3 sequences detected, under 45% appear once; the ten largest clones hold about 4.2%. Notes on the study in general: Classification of ophthalmopathy versus stable hyperthyroidism by a 13-signature model yielded around 90% sensitivity and around 80% specificity.

This clonotype was seen at least ten times. Its antigen is not identified. Sample: peripheral blood or thyroid tissue (not recorded which). The sequence derives from an adult man with Graves' hyperthyroidism. The chain combines TRBV5-8 with TRBJ2-7; TRBD1 matches at 9 bases. The CDR3 loop is CASSLGQGGTEQYF. The CDR3 nucleotides are TGTGCCAGCAGCTTGGGACAGGGGGGTACCGAGCAGTACTTC.